This entry lists 23 T cell receptor beta chains sequenced from one sample in a study of cytomegalovirus exposure and HLA in healthy donors. In the PCR, 60 Vbeta and 13 Jbeta primers were used. Using immunoSEQ multiplex PCR, the repertoire was profiled, and TCRdb retains in-frame clones only, with some absent. This sample has 130,000 to 150,000 clones, with about 75% found just once. The specimen was PBMCs. These receptors came from a woman between 25 and 40 years old in good health and CMV-seronegative.

The rearrangement links TRBV6-6 to TRBJ2-7, with 7 nucleotides matching TRBD1. Germline V gene data show CDR1 as MNHNY and CDR2 as SVGAGI (reference sequence). The V segment lost 6 bases and the J segment 3 bases; nucleotides outside the gene matches: 5. The CDR3 spans 13 residues. CDR3 sequence (DNA): TGTGCCAGCAGCCCGGGACAGCTCTACGAGCAGTACTTC. Translating gives CASSPGQLYEQYF.

The chain combines TRBV2 with TRBJ2-3, with 11 bases that match TRBD2. CDR3 length: 16 residues. V gave up 5 bases and J gave up 4 bases; unmatched junction bases: 8. The germline V gene encodes CDR1 SNHLY and CDR2 FYNNEI. The CDR3 DNA sequence: TGTGCCAGCAGTCGGACTAGCGGGCCCCTCGCAGATACGCAGTATTTT. This encodes CASSRTSGPLADTQYF.

A single count supports this clone. The chain links TRBV27 to TRBJ1-5, with 7 bases that match TRBD1. CDR1 is MNHEY, CDR2 SMNVEV, per germline (reference sequence). This CDR3 is built from 14 residues. V trimming: 3 bases; J trimming: 2 bases; junction bases outside the gene matches: 1. CDR3 in amino acids: CASSFQGGNQPQHF. The CDR3 region has the DNA TGTGCCAGCAGTTTCCAGGGGGGCAATCAGCCCCAGCATTTT.

The genes are TRBV2 and TRBJ2-1; 7 bases line up with TRBD2. Germline V lookup: CDR1 SNHLY, CDR2 FYNNEI. Trimming took 5 bases from V and 4 from J; bases not matched to a gene: 14. CDR3 size: 17 residues. CDR3 loop: CASSRRLARKDYNEQFF. Written as DNA, the CDR3 is TGTGCCAGCAGTCGACGACTAGCTAGGAAGGATTACAATGAGCAGTTCTTC.

V is TRBV5-4 and J is TRBJ1-2; TRBD1 is a possible D gene (5 bases). The germline V gene has CDR1 SGHNT and CDR2 YYREEE (reference sequence). The CDR3 is 14 residues long. Trimming removed 5 bases at V and 4 bases at J, with 15 bases between. The CDR3 sequence is CASRLQSQGYGYTF. The CDR3 DNA is TGTGCCAGCAGATTACAGTCTCAGGGCTATGGCTACACCTTC.

V gene TRBV6-1 combines with J gene TRBJ1-5; tentative D call: TRBD1 (6 bases). Trimming pared 5 bases from V and 2 bases from J, leaving 13 bases between. This CDR3 is 15 amino acids long. The germline V gene encodes CDR1 MNHNS and CDR2 SASEGT. The CDR3 nucleotides are TGTGCCAGCAGTCAGGCGGGGGCGGGCAATCAGCCCCAGCATTTT. It is translated as CASSQAGAGNQPQHF.

This rearrangement joins TRBV5-8 to TRBJ2-7; D is unresolved. The CDR3 loop spans 13 amino acids. V was clipped by 1 base and J by 0 bases, with 5 bases between them. CDR1 is SGHTS, CDR2 YDEGEE, per germline. The CDR3 DNA reads TGTGCCAGCAGCTTGCCAAACTCCTACGAGCAGTACTTC. Its protein product is CASSLPNSYEQYF.

The gene calls are TRBV4-3 and TRBJ1-1; D perhaps matches TRBD1 (6 bases). The CDR3 runs to 13 residues. Germline CDR1 reads LGHNA; CDR2 reads YSLEER. Trimming pared 1 base from V and 7 bases from J, leaving 10 bases between. Here the CDR3 DNA reads TGCGCCAGCAGCCAAGGGTCAGGGGTTGAAGCTTTCTTT. Translating gives CASSQGSGVEAFF.

The rearrangement joins TRBV5-1 to TRBJ2-2, with D hard to call. Germline assignment: CDR1 SGHRS and CDR2 YFSETQ. V was pared by 0 bases and J by 10 bases, with 7 bases between. There are 12 residues in the CDR3. CDR3 protein: CASSLASLELFF. The CDR3 nucleotides read TGCGCCAGCAGCTTGGCCAGTTTGGAGCTGTTTTTT.

This clone was seen a handful of times. The chain links TRBV5-4 to TRBJ2-1; D remains unclear. V was shortened by 3 bases and J by 4 bases, with 8 bases between the two germline ends. CDR3 size: 13 residues. Germline V gives CDR1 SGHNT, CDR2 YYREEE (reference sequence). The CDR3 DNA follows: TGTGCCAGCAGCTCCGGAGATTACAATGAGCAGTTCTTC. This gives the protein CASSSGDYNEQFF.

This chain connects TRBV6-1 to TRBJ2-7; 7 nucleotides match TRBD2. The CDR3 loop spans 13 amino acids. V was pared by 6 bases and J by 2 bases, with 4 bases of the junction left unmatched. The germline V gene encodes CDR1 MNHNS and CDR2 SASEGT. CDR3 sequence: CASRGAGAYEQYF. CDR3 bases: TGTGCCAGCAGAGGGGCGGGGGCCTACGAGCAGTACTTC.

This clone was recorded only once. This chain connects TRBV30 to TRBJ1-2; possible D gene TRBD1, 6 bases. V was trimmed by 5 bases and J by 2 bases, leaving 12 bases between them. Germline V gene data show CDR1 as GTSNPN and CDR2 as SVGIG (reference sequence). The CDR3 has 13 amino acids. The CDR3 DNA is TGTGCCTGGCTCCTTCAGGGGAACTATGGCTACACCTTC. Protein: CAWLLQGNYGYTF.

The chain recombines TRBV7-2 with TRBJ2-3; 7 nucleotides match TRBD1. V shed 1 base and J 10 bases; nucleotides not matched to a gene: 5. Germline values: CDR1 SGHTA, CDR2 FQGNSA. There are 13 residues in the CDR3. For the CDR3, the DNA is TGTGCCAGCAGCTTAGATTGGGACAGCTCGCAGTATTTT. Its protein is CASSLDWDSSQYF.

The CDR3 sequence: CASSADRGGANYGYTF. Written as DNA, the CDR3 is TGTGCCAGCAGTGCCGACAGGGGAGGGGCCAACTATGGCTACACCTTC. This chain joins TRBV6-1 and TRBJ1-2; 8 bases line up with TRBD1. The germline gives CDR1 MNHNS, CDR2 SASEGT. Unmatched junction bases numbered 9, after V lost 4 bases and J lost 2 bases. This CDR3 contains 16 residues.

This clone appeared a few times. The rearrangement uses TRBV6-5 and TRBJ1-2; 9 nucleotides align to TRBD1. Trimming cost V 6 bases and J 8 bases; bases outside gene matches: 10. CDR1 is MNHEY and CDR2 is SVGAGI in the germline V gene. The CDR3 runs to 14 residues. CDR3 DNA sequence: TGTGCCAGCAGCTTAGCCGGGACAGGGAGCGGCTACACCTTC. Translated: CASSLAGTGSGYTF.

The chain has TRBV7-2 and TRBJ1-2, with D hard to call. V lost 7 bases, J lost 5 bases, and 14 bases lay in between. Germline-derived CDR1 and CDR2 are SGHTA and FQGNSA. The length of the CDR3 is 13 residues. CDR3 DNA: TGTGCCAGCATACTATCTGGACTATATGGCTACACCTTC. Its translation: CASILSGLYGYTF.

This chain joins TRBV2 and TRBJ1-5, with D perhaps matching TRBD1 (6 bases). The CDR3 has 13 amino acids. The V gene lost 8 bases and the J gene lost 2 bases, with 10 bases spanning the gap. Germline CDR1 reads SNHLY; CDR2 reads FYNNEI. CDR3 amino acids: CASHRDGNQPQHF. For the CDR3, the DNA is TGTGCCAGCCACAGGGACGGCAATCAGCCCCAGCATTTT.

This clone was recorded only once. V usage is TRBV28 and J usage is TRBJ2-5; D call uncertain. Germline assignment: CDR1 MDHEN and CDR2 SYDVKM. CDR3 length equals 15 residues. V was clipped by 3 bases and J by 1 base, with 12 bases between them. CDR3 loop: CASSFATTRQETQYF. DNA of the CDR3: TGTGCCAGCAGTTTCGCGACAACCCGCCAAGAGACCCAGTACTTC.

This clone was detected a few times. CDR3 in DNA: TGTGCCAGCAGTTACGGGACACCTCAAGAGACCCAGTACTTC. Amino acid sequence: CASSYGTPQETQYF. This chain links TRBV6-5 with TRBJ2-5, with D perhaps TRBD1 (6 bases). V was clipped by 2 bases and J by 2 bases, with 9 bases between them. Germline CDR1 reads MNHEY; CDR2 reads SVGAGI. The CDR3 consists of 14 residues.

The CDR3 DNA reads TGTGCCAGCTCAAAAGGGACAGGAGCTAACTATGGCTACACCTTC. It codes for CASSKGTGANYGYTF. The chain links TRBV18 to TRBJ1-2, with TRBD1 matching 8 bases. Trimming cost V 5 bases and J 0 bases; bases outside gene matches: 5. Per germline, CDR1 KGHSH and CDR2 LQKENI. The CDR3 is 15 amino acids.

The chain links TRBV27 to TRBJ1-1; D gene uncertain. CDR3 length: 11 amino acids. The V and J ends lost 8 bases and 3 bases respectively, with 7 bases between them. Per germline, CDR1 MNHEY and CDR2 SMNVEV (reference sequence). Written as DNA, the CDR3 is TGTGCCAGCCAGAGGGACACTGAAGCTTTCTTT. As protein: CASQRDTEAFF.

This clone was counted only a few times. The chain has TRBV7-9 and TRBJ1-1, with 12 nucleotides matching TRBD1. Per the germline V gene, CDR1 is SEHNR and CDR2 is FQNEAQ (reference sequence). V shed 8 bases, J shed 1 base, and the junction held 8 bases outside the gene matches. This CDR3 region has 16 residues. The CDR3 region is CASLPGTGGRNTEAFF. The CDR3 DNA sequence: TGTGCCAGCCTACCCGGGACAGGGGGCAGGAACACTGAAGCTTTCTTT.

V gene TRBV6-1 combines with J gene TRBJ1-5; D might be TRBD1 (5 bases). The CDR3 is 16 residues long. Between the trimmed V and J ends, which lost 2 bases and 0 bases, there was a span of 11 bases. Germline loops: CDR1 MNHNS, CDR2 SASEGT. For the CDR3, the DNA is TGTGCCAGCAGTGAAACACAGGCAATTAGCAATCAGCCCCAGCATTTT. Translation gives CASSETQAISNQPQHF.